This T cell receptor (beta chain) was sequenced for a study of T cell repertoires in cytomegalovirus infection. TCRdb passed the reads through MiXCR, listing each CDR3 protein once. The top ten hold 13% of the sample, which has approximately 1,000,000 distinct CDR3 sequences, approximately 33% seen once. There are a few counts of this clonotype. Its antigen is as yet unknown. Between the trimmed V and J ends, which lost 7 bases and 7 bases, there was a span of 13 bases. The CDR3 is 13 residues long. Germline CDR1 reads MNHEY; CDR2 reads SMNVEV (reference sequence). The sequence came from a human donor in good health (CMV status not recorded). Some clones in this sample may be carry-over from other donors' samples. This rearrangement joins TRBV27 to TRBJ2-2, with a tentative D call TRBD1 (6 bases). The sample in question was cultured CD8+ T cells from PBMCs, obtained from culture after CMV antigen stimulation. In DNA form, the CDR3 reads TGTGCCAGCACTCCAGGGGTGGTCGGGGAGCTGTTTTTT. Its protein product is CASTPGVVGELFF.